This TCR beta chain was retrieved from a study of CD8 T cells in ankylosing spondylitis. Study-wide points: A motif of 8 or 9 highly homologous TCR beta variants was seen as apparently characteristic of ankylosing spondylitis blood. Certain motif variants had earlier been reported in reactive arthritis synovial fluid and blood.

In TCRdb, the 5' RACE reads were re-called with MiXCR into one record per CDR3 protein. The sample contains about 540,000 distinct CDR3 sequences, roughly 12% of which appear only once. This clonotype was seen a few times. The antigen is unknown. The source material was blood, either unsorted or a sorted T cell fraction (not recorded which). The clonotype comes from a male donor with ankylosing spondylitis.

The CDR3: CASSLVGDDTEAFF. In nucleotides, the CDR3 is TGCGCCAGCAGCTTGGTAGGGGATGACACTGAAGCTTTCTTT. The genes are TRBV5-1 and TRBJ1-1, with D maybe TRBD1 (5 bases). The CDR3 loop spans 14 amino acids. V shed 0 bases and J shed 3 bases, with 9 bases lying between them. Germline CDR1 and CDR2: SGHRS and YFSETQ.